The present T cell receptor (beta chain) was sequenced within a study of cytomegalovirus exposure and HLA in healthy donors. Study results and caveats: Previously analyzed data showed that most TCR beta V segments were productive at a frequency of about 87% or about 30%.

V lost 10 bases to trimming and J lost 2 bases; unmatched junction nucleotides: 13. The CDR3 spans 15 residues. The germline gives CDR1 ENHRY, CDR2 SYGVKD. The primer mix had 60 Vbeta and 13 Jbeta primers. Using immunoSEQ multiplex PCR, the repertoire was profiled, and TCRdb retains in-frame clones only, with some absent. The sample shows fewer than 250,000 clones, 85% to 90% of them seen only once. As to this clone: Its matching antigen is unknown.

Sequencing was done on a sample of PBMCs. This sequence joins TRBV10-3 and TRBJ2-7, with 8 nucleotides matching TRBD2. The origin of this receptor is a woman younger than 30 in good health and CMV-seronegative. The CDR3 sequence: CATGSTSGLPYEQYF. CDR3 nucleotides: TGTGCCACCGGGTCCACTAGCGGACTTCCCTACGAGCAGTACTTC.